Presented here are 30 T cell receptor beta chains from one specimen sequenced in a study of T cells in tuberculosis. TCRdb's copy holds only in-frame clones and misses some; the assay was immunoSEQ multiplex PCR. Of around 30,000 clones in the sample, 85% to 95% were seen once. The sample taken for sequencing was PBMCs. All receptors derive from a donor aged 10 to 29 with latent tuberculosis or without tuberculosis infection.

This sequence joins TRBV7-2 and TRBJ1-2; 7 bases align to TRBD1. V gave up 5 bases and J gave up 5 bases; unmatched junction bases: 11. The CDR3 length is 15 residues. Germline loops: CDR1 SGHTA, CDR2 FQGNSA. The CDR3 sequence is CASSIYSDRTYGYTF. DNA for the CDR3: TGTGCCAGCAGCATCTACTCGGACAGGACGTATGGCTACACCTTC.

The chain recombines TRBV27 with TRBJ1-4; D is ambiguous. This CDR3 region has 15 residues. V lost 1 base and J lost 2, with 8 bases in between. Looked up from germline, CDR1 is MNHEY and CDR2 is SMNVEV (reference sequence). CDR3 residues: CASSLFEGTNEKLFF. DNA of the CDR3: TGTGCCAGCAGTTTATTCGAGGGTACTAATGAAAAACTGTTTTTT.

This clone appeared once. The chain's CDR3 is CASSSGISETQYF. In DNA, the CDR3 is TGTGCCAGCAGCTCAGGGATTTCGGAGACCCAGTACTTC. V usage is TRBV11-2 and J usage is TRBJ2-5; TRBD1 might be the D (5 bases). Germline-derived CDR1 and CDR2 are SGHAT and FQNNGV. V lost 4 bases and J 5 bases, leaving 11 bases between the germline ends. CDR3 length: 13 amino acids.

The gene calls are TRBV19 and TRBJ1-1, with TRBD1 matching 7 bases. V trimming: 5 bases; J trimming: 1 base; junction bases outside the gene matches: 7. The CDR3 runs 15 residues. CDR1 and CDR2 from the germline V gene are LNHDA and SQIVND (reference sequence). This chain's CDR3 is CASSSRDSGNTEAFF. Written as DNA, the CDR3 is TGTGCCAGTAGTTCTAGGGACAGCGGGAACACTGAAGCTTTCTTT. Variable domain in full (rest from reference TRBV19 and TRBJ1-1): DGGITQSPKYLFRKEGQNVTLSCEQNLNHDAMYWYRQDPGQGLRLIYYSQIVNDFQKGDIAEGYSVSREKKESFPLTVTSAQKNPTAFYLCASSSRDSGNTEAFFGQGTRLTVV.

The V gene is TRBV4-2, the J gene TRBJ1-3; the D gene is possibly TRBD1 (6 bases). CDR3 length: 17 residues. Per germline, CDR1 LGHNA and CDR2 YNFKEQ. Trimming pared 1 base from V and 1 base from J, leaving 14 bases between. CDR3 in amino acids: CASSQVAGGESGNTIYF. CDR3 nucleotide sequence: TGTGCCAGCAGCCAAGTGGCGGGGGGCGAATCTGGAAACACCATATATTTT.

The V gene is TRBV10-1, the J gene TRBJ2-5; 9 nucleotides line up with TRBD1. The CDR3 is 14 amino acids. Germline V lookup: CDR1 WNHNN, CDR2 SYGVQD (reference sequence). J lost 4 bases, V lost 10 bases, and 10 bases had no gene match. As DNA, the CDR3 is TGCGCCAACTTGCCCCCGGGACAGGGAGAGACCCAGTACTTC. This translates into CANLPPGQGETQYF.

This sequence joins TRBV2 and TRBJ2-3, with 12 nucleotides matching TRBD2. Germline V gene lookup returns CDR1 SNHLY and CDR2 FYNNEI. Unmatched junction bases numbered 9, after V lost 2 bases and J lost 3 bases. The CDR3 length is 18 residues. Written as DNA, the CDR3 is TGTGCCAGCAGTGAAAACGGCCTAGCGGGAGGGGTAACAGATACGCAGTATTTT. Translation gives CASSENGLAGGVTDTQYF.

The chain couples TRBV7-6 to TRBJ2-5, with 9 bases lining up with TRBD1. The CDR3 is 16 amino acids. With V trimmed by 0 bases and J by 5 bases, 7 bases remained unmatched. CDR1 is SGHVS, CDR2 FNYEAQ, per germline. The CDR3 DNA follows: TGTGCCAGCAGCTTAGCGCCACAGGGGGCTGGGGAGACCCAGTACTTC. Translation gives CASSLAPQGAGETQYF.

The chain joins TRBV6-6 to TRBJ2-3; 7 nucleotides agree with TRBD1. The CDR3 is made up of 15 amino acids. CDR1 and CDR2 (germline): MNHNY, SVGAGI (reference sequence). V was pared by 5 bases and J by 1 base, with 6 bases of the junction left unmatched. The DNA of the CDR3 is TGTGCCAGCAGTCCATCTAGGGGGCGCACAGATACGCAGTATTTT. Its translation: CASSPSRGRTDTQYF.

This rearrangement joins TRBV6-5 to TRBJ2-2, with TRBD2 matching 13 bases. V lost 4 bases to trimming and J lost 9 bases; unmatched junction nucleotides: 8. Germline CDR1 is MNHEY and CDR2 is SVGAGI. This CDR3 has 16 amino acids. The CDR3 nucleotides are TGTGCCAGCAGTTTTGTGACTAGCGGGGGGTACCGGGAGCTGTTTTTT. Translation: CASSFVTSGGYRELFF.

The chain links TRBV7-6 to TRBJ2-1; 8 nucleotides match TRBD2. The CDR3 runs 18 residues. The V gene end was trimmed by 4 bases and the J gene end by 13 bases; junction bases not matched to a gene: 24. Germline lookup yields CDR1 SGHVS and CDR2 FNYEAQ. In nucleotides, the CDR3 is TGTGCCAGCAGCTCAAACCCACTTAGCGGGACCCCAGACGGGAATCAGTTCTTC. Amino acids: CASSSNPLSGTPDGNQFF.

This clone was found once. The chain is built from TRBV27 and TRBJ2-2; D is perhaps TRBD2 (5 bases). Trimming took off 6 bases at V and 1 base at J, with 9 bases between the two ends. Germline-derived CDR1 and CDR2 are MNHEY and SMNVEV (reference sequence). The CDR3 has 14 amino acids. CDR3 bases: TGTGCCAGCAGGTGGACTGTGAACACCGGGGAGCTGTTTTTT. Its protein product is CASRWTVNTGELFF.

V usage is TRBV4-2 and J usage is TRBJ2-2; the match to TRBD2 covers 8 bases. This CDR3 is built from 22 residues. CDR1 LGHNA and CDR2 YNFKEQ come from the germline V gene. V shed 3 bases and J 1 base; nucleotides not matched to a gene: 22. Here the CDR3 reads CASSHPEGDVEREKENTGELFF. CDR3 nucleotides: TGTGCCAGCAGCCATCCCGAAGGAGATGTTGAGCGGGAGAAGGAGAACACCGGGGAGCTGTTTTTT.

The chain employs TRBV6-5 and TRBJ1-1, with D hard to call. V was trimmed by 6 bases and J by 1 base, leaving 9 bases between them. CDR1 is MNHEY and CDR2 is SVGAGI in the germline V gene. CDR3 length: 13 residues. The CDR3 DNA follows: TGTGCCAGCAGAGCCGAGAGGAACACTGAAGCTTTCTTT. Translated, it gives CASRAERNTEAFF.

The chain has TRBV28 and TRBJ1-3; TRBD1 matches 7 bases. This CDR3 is 15 amino acids long. Germline assignment: CDR1 MDHEN and CDR2 SYDVKM. Trimming at V came to 6 bases and at J to 3 bases, leaving 8 bases not matched to a gene. The CDR3 sequence is CASSSGQKGGNTIYF. The CDR3 DNA is TGTGCCAGCAGCTCGGGACAGAAGGGTGGAAACACCATATATTTT. The variable domain in full, completed from reference TRBV28 and TRBJ1-3, reads DVKVTQSSRYLVKRTGEKVFLECVQDMDHENMFWYRQDPGLGLRLIYFSYDVKMKEKGDIPEGYSVSREKKERFSLILESASTNQTSMYLCASSSGQKGGNTIYFGEGSWLTVV.

The V call is TRBV11-1, the J call TRBJ2-7, with D possibly being TRBD1 (5 bases). Per the germline V gene, CDR1 is SGHAT and CDR2 is FQDESV (reference sequence). The CDR3 covers 14 residues. Trimming stripped 5 bases from V and 3 bases from J, with 14 bases between. CDR3 amino acids: CASSLDSWNYEQYF. The CDR3, as DNA: TGTGCCAGCAGCCTAGACAGTTGGAACTACGAGCAGTACTTC. Using reference TRBV11-1 and TRBJ2-7 for the parts outside the CDR3, the full variable domain is EAEVAQSPRYKITEKSQAVAFWCDPISGHATLYWYRQILGQGPELLVQFQDESVVDDSQLPKDRFSAERLKGVDSTLKIQPAELGDSAMYLCASSLDSWNYEQYFGPGTRLTVT.

This chain links TRBV5-1 with TRBJ2-3, with D maybe TRBD2 (6 bases). The germline V gene has CDR1 SGHRS and CDR2 YFSETQ. Trimming removed 7 bases from V and 3 bases from J, with 12 bases in between. The CDR3 contains 13 residues. The DNA for the CDR3 is TGCGCCAGCGGGATCGGGAGAACAGATACGCAGTATTTT. Residues: CASGIGRTDTQYF. Full variable domain (outside the CDR3, taken from reference TRBV5-1 and TRBJ2-3): KAGVTQTPRYLIKTRGQQVTLSCSPISGHRSVSWYQQTPGQGLQFLFEYFSETQRNKGNFPGRFSGRQFSNSRSEMNVSTLELGDSALYLCASGIGRTDTQYFGPGTRLTVL.

The V and J genes are TRBV4-1 and TRBJ2-2, with no clear D. Germline values: CDR1 MGHRA, CDR2 YSYEKL. The CDR3 covers 14 residues. V lost 5 bases and J 0 bases, leaving 7 bases between the germline ends. The DNA for the CDR3 is TGCGCCAGCAGCAAAGCCTCGAACACCGGGGAGCTGTTTTTT. Its protein is CASSKASNTGELFF.

The chain has TRBV28 and TRBJ2-5, with D hard to call. V gave up 6 bases and J gave up 1 base, with 6 bases separating them. The CDR3 runs to 12 residues. CDR1 is MDHEN, CDR2 SYDVKM, per germline. The CDR3 bases are TGTGCCAGCAGCGCAGGCCAAGAGACCCAGTACTTC. Protein: CASSAGQETQYF.

The chain uses TRBV2 and TRBJ2-7; 7 positions agree with TRBD1. From germline, CDR1 is SNHLY and CDR2 FYNNEI. The V and J ends lost 9 bases and 3 bases, in that order; junction bases with no gene match: 11. This CDR3 contains 14 residues. CDR3 sequence: CASLQGQGFYEQYF. The CDR3, as DNA: TGTGCCAGTCTACAGGGGCAGGGGTTCTACGAGCAGTACTTC.

The V and J genes are TRBV6-6 and TRBJ1-1; the D is unclear. CDR3 length equals 12 residues. Germline CDR1 and CDR2: MNHNY and SVGAGI (reference sequence). The V end lost 3 bases, the J end lost 3 bases, and 5 bases lay between the germline ends. CDR3 amino acids: CASSYRDTEAFF. In DNA form, the CDR3 reads TGTGCCAGCAGTTATCGGGACACTGAAGCTTTCTTT.

The rearrangement links TRBV28 to TRBJ1-1, with 7 bases that match TRBD1. Germline CDR1 and CDR2: MDHEN and SYDVKM. The CDR3 loop spans 16 amino acids. V lost 6 bases, J lost 6 bases, and 16 bases stayed unmatched. The CDR3 nucleotides are TGTGCCAGCAGCTACCCCGAATTCCAGGGGGTAGCTGAAGCTTTCTTT. Translated, it gives CASSYPEFQGVAEAFF.

The rearrangement joins TRBV9 to TRBJ1-1, with 9 bases lining up with TRBD1. J lost 4 bases, V lost 3 bases, and 7 bases had no gene match. The germline V gene has CDR1 SGDLS and CDR2 YYNGEE. The CDR3 has 15 residues. The CDR3 is CASSAGTGTVTEAFF. The CDR3 DNA sequence: TGTGCCAGCAGCGCCGGGACAGGGACCGTCACTGAAGCTTTCTTT.

Only one count was recorded for this clone. The chain recombines TRBV5-1 with TRBJ1-2; the D gene is possibly TRBD1 (5 bases). With 2 bases removed from V and 0 bases from J, the gap between germline ends came to 17 bases. Germline CDR1 reads SGHRS; CDR2 reads YFSETQ. The CDR3 is 17 residues long. CDR3 sequence: CASSFGQSLLTNYGYTF. The CDR3, as DNA: TGCGCCAGCAGCTTCGGACAATCCCTACTAACTAACTATGGCTACACCTTC. Using reference TRBV5-1 and TRBJ1-2 for the parts outside the CDR3, the full variable domain is KAGVTQTPRYLIKTRGQQVTLSCSPISGHRSVSWYQQTPGQGLQFLFEYFSETQRNKGNFPGRFSGRQFSNSRSEMNVSTLELGDSALYLCASSFGQSLLTNYGYTFGSGTRLTVV.

The chain uses TRBV29-1 and TRBJ1-1, with D possibly TRBD1 on 5 matching bases. CDR3 length: 15 amino acids. Germline CDR1 is SQVTM and CDR2 is ANQGSEA. Between the trimmed V and J ends, which lost 7 bases and 0 bases, there was a span of 18 bases. In DNA, the CDR3 is TGCAGCGGATCCGGGGGATGGGGCATGAACACTGAAGCTTTCTTT. Residues: CSGSGGWGMNTEAFF. Full variable domain (remainder filled in from reference TRBV29-1 and TRBJ1-1): SAVISQKPSRDICQRGTSLTIQCQVDSQVTMMFWYRQQPGQSLTLIATANQGSEATYESGFVIDKFPISRPNLTFSTLTVSNMSPEDSSIYLCSGSGGWGMNTEAFFGQGTRLTVV.

V is TRBV15 and J is TRBJ1-2; D remains unclear. This CDR3 has 16 amino acids. Germline CDR1 LNHNV, CDR2 YYDKDF (reference sequence). V was trimmed by 0 bases and J by 0 bases, leaving 11 bases between them. The CDR3 is CATSRDPGLTNYGYTF. The CDR3 coding sequence is TGTGCCACCAGCAGAGATCCAGGACTTACTAACTATGGCTACACCTTC. Full variable domain (remainder filled in from reference TRBV15 and TRBJ1-2): DAMVIQNPRYQVTQFGKPVTLSCSQTLNHNVMYWYQQKSSQAPKLLFHYYDKDFNNEADTPDNFQSRRPNTSFCFLDIRSPGLGDTAMYLCATSRDPGLTNYGYTFGSGTRLTVV.

The chain carries TRBV28 and TRBJ1-2; 9 nucleotides agree with TRBD1. The length of the CDR3 is 15 residues. V gave up 5 bases and J gave up 2 bases; unmatched junction bases: 6. Germline CDR1 is MDHEN and CDR2 is SYDVKM. The DNA for the CDR3 is TGTGCCAGCAGTCCCTGGACAGGGGAGAACTATGGCTACACCTTC. This translates into CASSPWTGENYGYTF.

This clone has a single count. The chain recombines TRBV21-1 with TRBJ2-3; whether TRBD2, the table's D call, matches the DNA was not checked. TRBV21-1 is reported as a pseudogene. The CDR3 sequence is 16 residues long. In DNA, the CDR3 is TGTGCCAGCAGGACTACCAGGCCCTGGGGCACAGATACGCAGTATTTT. It is translated as CASRTTRPWGTDTQYF.

This chain links TRBV7-6 with TRBJ2-6, with D possibly TRBD2 on 6 matching bases. Trimming pared 1 base from V and 3 bases from J, leaving 7 bases between. CDR1 and CDR2 from the germline V gene are SGHVS and FNYEAQ. This CDR3 region has 15 residues. The CDR3 loop is CASSLEAGGANVLTF. CDR3 in DNA: TGTGCCAGCAGCTTAGAAGCGGGTGGGGCCAACGTCCTGACTTTC.

The chain combines TRBV25-1 with TRBJ1-1, with D unresolved. V dropped 3 bases and J dropped 0 bases, with 8 bases sitting between them. The CDR3 extends over 14 amino acids. CDR1 is MGHDK and CDR2 is SYGVNS in the germline V gene. The CDR3 DNA is TGTGCCAGCAGTGACCCGGGATTGAACACTGAAGCTTTCTTT. Protein: CASSDPGLNTEAFF.